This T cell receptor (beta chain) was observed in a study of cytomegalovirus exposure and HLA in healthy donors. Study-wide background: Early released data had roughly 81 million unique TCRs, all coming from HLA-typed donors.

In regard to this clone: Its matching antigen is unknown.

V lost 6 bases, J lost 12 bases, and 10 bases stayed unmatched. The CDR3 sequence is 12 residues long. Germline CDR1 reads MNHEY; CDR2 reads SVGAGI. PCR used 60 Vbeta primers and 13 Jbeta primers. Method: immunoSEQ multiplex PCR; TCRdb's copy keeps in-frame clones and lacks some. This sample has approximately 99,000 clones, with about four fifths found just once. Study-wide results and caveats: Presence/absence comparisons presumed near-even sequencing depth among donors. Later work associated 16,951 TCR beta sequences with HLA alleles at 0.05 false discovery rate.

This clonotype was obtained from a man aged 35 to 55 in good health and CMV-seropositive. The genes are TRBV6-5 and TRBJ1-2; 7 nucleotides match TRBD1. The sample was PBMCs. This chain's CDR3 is CASRKGGEVNTF. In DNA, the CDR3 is TGTGCCAGCAGAAAAGGGGGCGAGGTCAACACCTTC.